Detailed here is one TCR beta chain. The antigen it recognizes is unknown. No clone much larger than this one lies a single base away; base qualities are absent. The data were taken from a study of T cells in Graves' hyperthyroidism and ophthalmopathy (dated by TCRdb to the late 2010s). In the study overall: Peripheral blood samples were taken at initial diagnosis, before any treatment was given. TCR Vbeta CDR3 sequencing of 120 to 150 peripheral blood samples (43 ophthalmopathy, roughly 74 hyperthyroidism and approximately 17 progressor patients) is reported in the paper. The roughly 91 discovery patients were randomly divided into training and test sets at a 7:3 ratio. The study also compared thyroid tissue and blood T-cell repertoires from more than 5 Graves' hyperthyroidism patients. Whether ophthalmopathy could be predicted prospectively was tested in an independent validation cohort made up of some 20 hyperthyroidism patients plus 17 patients who later progressed to ophthalmopathy. After blood sampling, hyperthyroidism patients were treated with methimazole at a starting dose of 30 mg daily, and ophthalmopathy patients were treated with high-dose intravenous methylprednisolone. A discovery cohort of about a hundred patients, about 44 with Graves' ophthalmopathy and roughly 59 with stable Graves' hyperthyroidism, was used to find distinguishing TCR V-J signatures. Study-wide findings and limitations: During validation, the model predicted progression to ophthalmopathy a median of roughly six months ahead of onset, with around 65% sensitivity and more than 72% specificity. Ophthalmopathy was separated from stable hyperthyroidism by a 13 V-J signature model, with about 86% sensitivity and around 81% specificity obtained in cross-validation and 80%/75% obtained in testing. No statistical method was used to fix the sample size in advance, and group allocation was not hidden from the investigators. Most expanded thyroid clonotypes (frequency above 0.001) were also found in blood, which suggests that blood repertoires may mirror thyroid immune responses.

Amplification of TCR beta CDR3 regions was carried out from RNA transcripts. For the first round of RT-PCR on the TCR CDR3, the HTBI primer set was used together with the Qiagen OneStep RT-PCR kit. The libraries were constructed in a second round of multiplex PCR and then size-selected and purified. Libraries were sequenced paired-end with 100 bp reads on an Illumina HiSeq2000. Per the authors' processing: SOAPnuke was used to process the raw data, removing reads that contained adapters or uncalled bases, had a mean Phred below 15, or lacked an exact match to the constant primer or identifier. High-quality paired reads were merged with COPE v1.2.5, and unique nucleotide sequences were defined as clonotypes. Clonotypes were aligned to IMGT TRBV, TRBD and TRBJ reference segments using MiTCR v1.1. The analysis included only V-J combinations with a frequency above 0.0001, which together covered around 99% of the repertoires. The TCS score was defined as the ratio of F50 (clonal expansion) to E x V (chaos), calculated using BLOSUM62-based TCRdist between CDR3 peptides within each V-J. Welch's t-statistics and random forest reduced around 550 V-J features to 10 to 15, which were used in a naive Bayes classifier (R e1071). The public reads were run again by TCRdb, first through fastp at Q25 and then through MiXCR, and only productive beta chains were kept. Under each unique CDR3 protein, matching rows form one entry showing the most common genes and DNA. TCRdb's processing, not the authors' own work, is the source of the V and J calls. This sample lists more than 350,000 distinct CDR3 sequences; roughly 14% were detected once. 20% of the sample goes to the ten largest clones.

The V end loses 3 bases and the J end loses 2 bases, and a stretch of 10 bases separates them. CDR1 and CDR2, per the germline V gene, are MGHRA and YSYEKL. From the cysteine through the phenylalanine, the CDR3 covers 14 amino acids. The retained sequence is limited to the CDR3, 42 bases, with the frame set at the first base. Moderately to severely active disease, a Clinical Activity Score of at least 3, a NOSPECS grade of at least 4, and a duration under 3 months were present in ophthalmopathy patients. The study excluded patients with uncontrolled infections, other autoimmune diseases, pregnancy or lactation. Diagnoses were based on clinical symptoms, serum thyroxine and TRAb, thyroid ultrasound and orbital computed tomography. PBMCs were isolated from more than 9 ml of fresh peripheral blood by Ficoll-Paque density gradient centrifugation. Total RNA was extracted with Trizol reagent, and quality was checked on an Agilent 2100 Bioanalyzer.

The source of this sequence is a woman in her 30s with Graves' ophthalmopathy. The chain employs TRBV4-1 and TRBJ1-1; no D gene can be assigned with confidence. Sequenced material: blood. The CDR3 reads CASSHRTGNTEAFF. The DNA reads as follows: TGCGCCAGCAGCCACAGGACGGGAAACACTGAAGCTTTCTTT.